One sample yielded the 25 T cell receptor beta chains listed below, sequenced in a study of control samples from healthy donors and cancer patients. Assay used: immunoSEQ multiplex PCR; TCRdb lists only in-frame clones, some missing. The sample lists 15,000 to 20,000 clones; around nine tenths were seen once. Sequenced sample: PBMCs. These TCRs come from a woman in her sixties with head and neck cancer.

V is TRBV5-6 and J is TRBJ2-7, with TRBD1 matching over 8 bases. Germline V gene data show CDR1 as SGHDT and CDR2 as YYEEEE. There are 13 residues in the CDR3. The trim removed 2 bases at V and 6 bases at J, leaving 4 bases unmatched. CDR3 protein: CASSLKTGVEQYF. In DNA, the CDR3 is TGTGCCAGCAGCTTAAAGACAGGGGTCGAGCAGTACTTC. Full variable domain (missing parts from reference TRBV5-6 and TRBJ2-7): DAGVTQSPTHLIKTRGQQVTLRCSPKSGHDTVSWYQQALGQGPQFIFQYYEEEERQRGNFPDRFSGHQFPNYSSELNVNALLLGDSALYLCASSLKTGVEQYFGPGTRLTVT.

This clone was found a few times. V usage is TRBV14 and J usage is TRBJ1-6; maybe TRBD1 (5 bases). CDR3 length: 15 amino acids. The germline gives CDR1 SGHDN, CDR2 FVKESK. V was clipped by 6 bases and J by 9 bases, with 18 bases between them. CDR3 sequence reads: CASRPSGVGSSPLHF. CDR3 nucleotide sequence: TGTGCCAGCAGACCCTCGGGGGTGGGAAGTTCACCCCTCCACTTT.

CDR3 sequence (DNA): TGTGCCAGCAGCTGGACCCGGTCGAGAACCCTCTCCTACGAGCAGTACTTC. Encoded protein: CASSWTRSRTLSYEQYF. The chain has TRBV7-8 and TRBJ2-7; no clear D gene. Germline V CDR1 and CDR2: SGHVS, FQNEAQ. This CDR3 region has 17 residues. Trimming pared 4 bases from V and 0 bases from J, leaving 19 bases between.

The chain couples TRBV19 to TRBJ1-1; 7 bases are a match to TRBD1. The germline V gene encodes CDR1 LNHDA and CDR2 SQIVND (reference sequence). The CDR3 contains 15 residues. After removal of 1 base from V and 5 bases from J, the junction contained 7 bases not matched to a gene. CDR3 in amino acids: CASSIAEGAITEAFF. CDR3 sequence (DNA): TGTGCCAGTAGTATAGCTGAGGGGGCGATTACTGAAGCTTTCTTT. The whole variable domain, remainder taken from reference TRBV19 and TRBJ1-1, is DGGITQSPKYLFRKEGQNVTLSCEQNLNHDAMYWYRQDPGQGLRLIYYSQIVNDFQKGDIAEGYSVSREKKESFPLTVTSAQKNPTAFYLCASSIAEGAITEAFFGQGTRLTVV.

This chain links TRBV28 with TRBJ2-7; TRBD2 matches at 10 bases. The V and J ends lost 6 bases and 0 bases, in that order; junction bases with no gene match: 17. The CDR3 covers 19 residues. The germline V gene has CDR1 MDHEN and CDR2 SYDVKM. Here the CDR3 DNA reads TGTGCCAGCAGCCAACTTACCCCCCCTAGCGGGAGACCCTCCTACGAGCAGTACTTC. Its translation is CASSQLTPPSGRPSYEQYF.

The chain uses TRBV24-1 and TRBJ2-5; D is perhaps TRBD1 (5 bases). Germline CDR1 is KGHDR and CDR2 is SFDVKD. The CDR3 consists of 15 residues. Trimming shortened V by 1 base and J by 3 bases, and 11 bases separated the two germline ends. The CDR3 region is CATSDFGREKETQYF. The CDR3 DNA is TGTGCCACCAGTGATTTTGGCAGGGAAAAAGAGACCCAGTACTTC.

This chain uses TRBV5-1 with TRBJ1-3; perhaps TRBD1 as D (5 bases). Germline CDR1 SGHRS, CDR2 YFSETQ. The CDR3 consists of 18 residues. V was shortened by 0 bases and J by 0 bases, with 16 bases between the two germline ends. The CDR3 reads CASSLEGRWVSSGNTIYF. Written as DNA, the CDR3 is TGCGCCAGCAGCTTGGAGGGGCGCTGGGTGAGCTCTGGAAACACCATATATTTT. Full variable domain (outside the CDR3, taken from reference TRBV5-1 and TRBJ1-3): KAGVTQTPRYLIKTRGQQVTLSCSPISGHRSVSWYQQTPGQGLQFLFEYFSETQRNKGNFPGRFSGRQFSNSRSEMNVSTLELGDSALYLCASSLEGRWVSSGNTIYFGEGSWLTVV.

The rearrangement links TRBV7-9 to TRBJ1-4; D unresolved. The germline gives CDR1 SEHNR, CDR2 FQNEAQ (reference sequence). Trimming pared 5 bases from V and 7 bases from J, leaving 17 bases between. The length of the CDR3 is 15 residues. The CDR3 loop is CASSPTFGFREKLFF. CDR3 in DNA: TGTGCCAGCAGCCCCACCTTTGGATTTCGTGAAAAACTGTTTTTT.

The chain recombines TRBV3-1 (or the pseudogene TRBV3-2) with TRBJ2-1; D possibly uses TRBD1 or TRBD2 (5 bases each). The CDR3 is made up of 16 amino acids. Trimming stripped 2 bases from V and 4 bases from J, with 15 bases between. The V gene's germline CDR1 is LGHDT and CDR2 YNNKEL (reference sequence). CDR3 DNA sequence: TGTGCCAGCAGCCAATTAGTAGGGACCCCTTACAATGAGCAGTTCTTC. As protein: CASSQLVGTPYNEQFF.

The V gene is TRBV2, the J gene TRBJ2-5; 8 positions match TRBD2. CDR3 length equals 16 residues. J lost 0 bases, V lost 4 bases, and 7 bases had no gene match. Germline CDR1 SNHLY, CDR2 FYNNEI. DNA for the CDR3: TGTGCCAGCAGTGCGGAGACTAGCGATCACCAAGAGACCCAGTACTTC. Residues: CASSAETSDHQETQYF.

The J gene is TRBJ1-2, the V gene TRBV30; 7 bases map to TRBD1. Germline CDR1 GTSNPN, CDR2 SVGIG (reference sequence). V lost 6 bases, J lost 8 bases, and 12 bases stayed unmatched. This CDR3 is built from 13 residues. In DNA, the CDR3 is TGTGCCTGCCCCAGACAGGGTGATATAGGCTACACCTTC. Its protein product is CACPRQGDIGYTF.

CDR3 sequence reads: CASSLVGGASSYNEQFF. The CDR3 nucleotides are TGTGCCAGCAGCTTAGTTGGGGGGGCGAGCTCCTACAATGAGCAGTTCTTC. The chain carries TRBV13 and TRBJ2-1; perhaps TRBD2 as D (7 bases). Trimming pared 1 base from V and 0 bases from J, leaving 13 bases between. Germline V gene sequence: CDR1 PRHDT, CDR2 FYEKMQ (reference sequence). CDR3 size: 17 residues.

The chain has TRBV27 and TRBJ1-2; D perhaps matches TRBD1 (6 bases). The ends were cut back, 4 bases at V and 2 bases at J, with 14 bases in the middle. The germline CDR1 and CDR2 sequences are MNHEY and SMNVEV (reference sequence). The CDR3 totals 15 residues. The CDR3 DNA follows: TGTGCCAGCAGTTCAAGACAGGTCCAAAACTATGGCTACACCTTC. Translated: CASSSRQVQNYGYTF.

The chain joins TRBV10-3 to TRBJ2-4, with a tentative D call TRBD2 (6 bases). The CDR3 length is 15 residues. The germline V gene encodes CDR1 ENHRY and CDR2 SYGVKD. V shed 5 bases and J shed 0 bases, with 11 bases lying between them. The CDR3 here is CAISRSGVAKNIQYF. In DNA, the CDR3 is TGTGCCATCAGTAGATCGGGGGTAGCCAAAAACATTCAGTACTTC.

The chain uses TRBV5-1 and TRBJ1-1, with a possible D match to TRBD1 (5 bases). Trimming removed 1 base from V and 4 bases from J, with 20 bases in between. This CDR3 is 17 amino acids long. Per the germline V gene, CDR1 is SGHRS and CDR2 is YFSETQ. CDR3 sequence: CASSLLGPTVGGTEAFF. For the CDR3, the DNA is TGCGCCAGCAGCTTGCTGGGACCTACCGTGGGTGGCACTGAAGCTTTCTTT.

This sequence joins TRBV5-1 and TRBJ1-3; D is ambiguous. The CDR3 totals 16 residues. Trimming stripped 6 bases from V and 1 base from J, with 17 bases between. Per germline, CDR1 SGHRS and CDR2 YFSETQ. The CDR3 loop is CASMEGLGSSGNTIYF. Here the CDR3 DNA reads TGCGCCAGCATGGAAGGCCTCGGAAGTTCTGGAAACACCATATATTTT.

The genes are TRBV28 and TRBJ2-7, with a possible D match to TRBD2 (5 bases). CDR3 size: 14 residues. Trimming shortened V by 5 bases and J by 5 bases, and 16 bases separated the two germline ends. Per the germline V gene, CDR1 is MDHEN and CDR2 is SYDVKM. The CDR3 DNA sequence: TGTGCCAGCAGTCCCCCGTCCGGGATCCACGAGCAGTACTTC. This codes for CASSPPSGIHEQYF. Supplemented by reference TRBV28 and TRBJ2-7, the full variable domain reads DVKVTQSSRYLVKRTGEKVFLECVQDMDHENMFWYRQDPGLGLRLIYFSYDVKMKEKGDIPEGYSVSREKKERFSLILESASTNQTSMYLCASSPPSGIHEQYFGPGTRLTVT.

The chain recombines TRBV18 with TRBJ1-2; 7 nucleotides align to TRBD1. Germline V gene data show CDR1 as KGHSH and CDR2 as LQKENI. Losses at the gene ends were 1 base for V and 1 base for J; bases not matched to a gene: 3. The CDR3 contains 15 residues. CDR3 region: CASSPLRGNNYGYTF. The DNA for the CDR3 is TGTGCCAGCTCACCACTCAGGGGGAATAACTATGGCTACACCTTC.

This clone was detected once. Compared with germline, one end of the junction differs, possibly owing to a read error. V usage is TRBV11-1 and J usage is TRBJ2-3; 8 nucleotides agree with TRBD2. CDR3 length: 13 residues. Germline CDR1 reads SGHAT; CDR2 reads FQDESV (reference sequence). CDR3 sequence: CASSLDQAGVPRF. The CDR3 coding sequence is TGTGCCAGCAGCTTAGACCAAGCGGGAGTACCAAGGTTT.

The chain joins TRBV7-9 to TRBJ2-3; 9 bases fit TRBD2. There are 16 residues in the CDR3. CDR1 and CDR2 (germline): SEHNR, FQNEAQ (reference sequence). Losses at the gene ends were 1 base for V and 2 bases for J; bases not matched to a gene: 4. The CDR3 nucleotides are TGTGCCAGCAGCTTAGGGGCTAGCGGGGTCACAGATACGCAGTATTTT. It encodes CASSLGASGVTDTQYF. The whole variable domain, remainder taken from reference TRBV7-9 and TRBJ2-3, is DTGVSQNPRHKITKRGQNVTFRCDPISEHNRLYWYRQTLGQGPEFLTYFQNEAQLEKSRLLSDRFSAERPKGSFSTLEIQRTEQGDSAMYLCASSLGASGVTDTQYFGPGTRLTVL.

Only one count was recorded for this clone. CDR3 bases: TGTGCCAGCAGTGCCGAACAGGGAACAGGCACTGAAGCTTTCTTT. This sequence encodes CASSAEQGTGTEAFF. V is TRBV6-4 and J is TRBJ1-1, with TRBD1 as a possible D gene (6 bases). Trimming cost V 4 bases and J 4 bases, with 16 bases left between them. This CDR3 spans 15 amino acids. The V gene's germline CDR1 is MRHNA and CDR2 SNTAGT.

The count of this clone is one. The chain carries TRBV19 and TRBJ1-1; the match to TRBD1 covers 12 bases. Germline assignment: CDR1 LNHDA and CDR2 SQIVND (reference sequence). Trimming took 4 bases from V and 6 from J; bases not matched to a gene: 12. The CDR3 is 17 residues long. Here the CDR3 DNA reads TGTGCCAGTAGTACGCCGGGACAGGGGGCGGCCACTTCTGAAGCTTTCTTT. Residues: CASSTPGQGAATSEAFF. The full variable domain, in which reference TRBV19 and TRBJ1-1 provide the parts outside the CDR3, is DGGITQSPKYLFRKEGQNVTLSCEQNLNHDAMYWYRQDPGQGLRLIYYSQIVNDFQKGDIAEGYSVSREKKESFPLTVTSAQKNPTAFYLCASSTPGQGAATSEAFFGQGTRLTVV.

This clone came up once. DNA for the CDR3: TGCGCCAGCACCGTGGAGGGGTCGAATGAGCAGTTCTTC. It translates to CASTVEGSNEQFF. The genes are TRBV5-1 and TRBJ2-1; tentatively, D is TRBD2 (6 bases). The V and J ends lost 6 bases and 7 bases respectively, with 14 bases between them. Looked up from germline, CDR1 is SGHRS and CDR2 is YFSETQ. The CDR3 runs to 13 residues.

The V and J genes are TRBV2 and TRBJ2-1; D is perhaps TRBD1 (5 bases). The CDR3 loop spans 11 amino acids. CDR1 and CDR2 from the germline V gene are SNHLY and FYNNEI. Trimming took off 8 bases at V and 8 bases at J, with 10 bases between the two ends. CDR3 nucleotide sequence: TGTGCCAGCGGGGCCCAGTATGAGCAGTTCTTC. This gives the protein CASGAQYEQFF.

The V gene is TRBV27, the J gene TRBJ2-7, with 9 bases aligning to TRBD2. The CDR3 consists of 15 residues. V lost 7 bases, J lost 2 bases, and 9 bases stayed unmatched. Germline V gene lookup returns CDR1 MNHEY and CDR2 SMNVEV (reference sequence). The CDR3 protein is CASIQRLAGPYEQYF. Written as DNA, the CDR3 is TGTGCCAGCATTCAGCGGCTAGCGGGACCCTACGAGCAGTACTTC.